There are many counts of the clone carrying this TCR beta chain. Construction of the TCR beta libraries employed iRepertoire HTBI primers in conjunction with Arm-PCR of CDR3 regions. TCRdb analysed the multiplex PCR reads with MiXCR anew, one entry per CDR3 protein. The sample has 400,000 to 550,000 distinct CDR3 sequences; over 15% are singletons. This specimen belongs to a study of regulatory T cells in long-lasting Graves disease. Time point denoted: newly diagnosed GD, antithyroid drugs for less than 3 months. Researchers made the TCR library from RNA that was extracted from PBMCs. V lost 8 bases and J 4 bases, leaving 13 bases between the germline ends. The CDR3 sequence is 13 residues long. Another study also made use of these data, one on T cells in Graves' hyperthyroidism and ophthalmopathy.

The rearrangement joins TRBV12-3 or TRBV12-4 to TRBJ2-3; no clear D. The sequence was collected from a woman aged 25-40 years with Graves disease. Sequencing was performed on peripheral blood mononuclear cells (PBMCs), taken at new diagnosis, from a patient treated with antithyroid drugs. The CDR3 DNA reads TGTGCCAGCGGTCGGGCCCGGTCAGATACGCAGTATTTT. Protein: CASGRARSDTQYF.